The rows below give T cell receptor beta chains drawn from one sample of a study of T cell responses to AZD1222 COVID-19 vaccine. The data were produced by immunoSEQ multiplex PCR, yet TCRdb's version contains in-frame clones alone and is incomplete. The table lists over 130,000 clones, 91% of them singletons. The sample here was peripheral blood, taken 28 days after the second dose of the MenACWY control vaccine. Receptors originate from an adult who received the MenACWY meningococcal vaccine as a control. Each CDR3 is given with its conserved first and last residue. A D gene is named only where the DNA matches it firmly. For some rows the clone size is stated as once, few or many, or as a class when expanded; others skip it.

j_gene: TRBJ2-1; d_gene: NA; abundance: NA; len: 12; v_gene: TRBV7-9; CDR3nt: TGTGCCAGCAGCTTAGTCTCTAATGAGCAGTTCTTC; CDR3aa: CASSLVSNEQFF
j_gene: TRBJ2-4; d_gene: TRBD2; abundance: NA; len: 17; v_gene: TRBV2; CDR3nt: TGTGCCAGCAGTGTGGTGTCTAGCGGGTACCCGAACGGCATTCAGTACTTC; CDR3aa: CASSVVSSGYPNGIQYF
j_gene: TRBJ1-4; d_gene: NA; abundance: NA; len: 15; v_gene: TRBV18; CDR3nt: TGTGCCAGCTCACCGGGGTCAACTGGGGCTGAAAAACTGTTTTTT; CDR3aa: CASSPGSTGAEKLFF
j_gene: TRBJ1-4; d_gene: NA; abundance: NA; len: 14; v_gene: TRBV7-2; CDR3nt: TGTGCCAGCAGCTGGACAGCGACTAATGAAAAACTGTTTTTT; CDR3aa: CASSWTATNEKLFF
j_gene: TRBJ1-5; d_gene: NA; abundance: NA; len: 13; v_gene: TRBV6-5; CDR3nt: TGTGCCAGCAGTTACGGACGCAATCAGCCCCAGCATTTT; CDR3aa: CASSYGRNQPQHF
j_gene: TRBJ1-2; d_gene: NA; abundance: NA; len: 13; v_gene: TRBV7-9; CDR3nt: TGTGCCAGCAGCCCTGGTTGGGTTTATGGCTACACCTTC; CDR3aa: CASSPGWVYGYTF
j_gene: TRBJ2-5; d_gene: TRBD1; abundance: NA; len: 15; v_gene: TRBV5-5; CDR3nt: TGTGCCAGCCGCGTGGGACAGGGGCGTTGGGAGACCCAGTACTTC; CDR3aa: CASRVGQGRWETQYF
j_gene: TRBJ2-7; d_gene: TRBD2; abundance: NA; len: 13; v_gene: TRBV19; CDR3nt: TGTGCCAGTATGGACGGGACTAGCTACGAGCAGTACTTC; CDR3aa: CASMDGTSYEQYF
j_gene: TRBJ2-2; d_gene: TRBD2; abundance: once; len: 16; v_gene: TRBV9; CDR3nt: TGTGCCAGCAGCGTAGTTGCGGGGGCGAACACCGGGGAGCTGTTTTTT; CDR3aa: CASSVVAGANTGELFF
j_gene: TRBJ2-7; d_gene: NA; abundance: NA; len: 13; v_gene: TRBV30; CDR3nt: TGTGCCTGGACTCGGGACGACTCCTACGAGCAGTACTTC; CDR3aa: CAWTRDDSYEQYF
j_gene: TRBJ1-4; d_gene: NA; abundance: NA; len: 15; v_gene: TRBV6-2/TRBV6-3; CDR3nt: TGTGCCAGCAGTGACTCGACAGGATGGGATGAAAAACTGTTTTTT; CDR3aa: CASSDSTGWDEKLFF
j_gene: TRBJ2-2; d_gene: NA; abundance: NA; len: 14; v_gene: TRBV4-3; CDR3nt: TGCGCCAGCAGCCAAGTCGCCTTCACCGGGGAGCTGTTTTTT; CDR3aa: CASSQVAFTGELFF
j_gene: TRBJ2-7; d_gene: NA; abundance: NA; len: 12; v_gene: TRBV27; CDR3nt: TGTGCCAGCAGTCCAAGCTCCTACGAGCAGTACTTC; CDR3aa: CASSPSSYEQYF
j_gene: TRBJ2-7; d_gene: NA; abundance: NA; len: 18; v_gene: TRBV6-2/TRBV6-3; CDR3nt: TGTGCCAGCAGTTACTCGAAGTCGAGACTCGGACAGCCCTACGAGCAGTACTTC; CDR3aa: CASSYSKSRLGQPYEQYF
j_gene: TRBJ1-6; d_gene: TRBD1; abundance: once; len: 14; v_gene: TRBV28; CDR3nt: TGTGCCAGCAGTGACGGACAGGAGAATTCACCCCTCCACTTT; CDR3aa: CASSDGQENSPLHF
j_gene: TRBJ1-3; d_gene: NA; abundance: NA; len: 16; v_gene: TRBV7-8; CDR3nt: TGTGCCAGCAGCTTCGGGACTCCTAGCTCTGGAAACACCATATATTTT; CDR3aa: CASSFGTPSSGNTIYF
j_gene: TRBJ1-3; d_gene: TRBD1; abundance: few; len: 15; v_gene: TRBV19; CDR3nt: TGTGCCAGTATCGGACAGGCAGTTATTGGAAACACCATATATTTT; CDR3aa: CASIGQAVIGNTIYF
j_gene: TRBJ2-7; d_gene: TRBD2; abundance: once; len: 15; v_gene: TRBV6-1; CDR3nt: TGTGCCAGCAGTGAAGGGGCTAGCGGATTCTACGAGCAGTACTTC; CDR3aa: CASSEGASGFYEQYF
j_gene: TRBJ2-7; d_gene: NA; abundance: NA; len: 11; v_gene: TRBV18; CDR3nt: TGTGCCAGCTCACCTGGGGAACAGCAGTACTTC; CDR3aa: CASSPGEQQYF
j_gene: TRBJ2-2; d_gene: TRBD2; abundance: NA; len: 17; v_gene: TRBV10-3; CDR3nt: TGTGCCATCTTAGTGACTAGCGGGAGCCAGAACACCGGGGAGCTGTTTTTT; CDR3aa: CAILVTSGSQNTGELFF
j_gene: TRBJ1-5; d_gene: NA; abundance: NA; len: 16; v_gene: TRBV27; CDR3nt: TGTGCCAGCAGTTTATCGACCGGACTTGGCAATCAGCCCCAGCATTTT; CDR3aa: CASSLSTGLGNQPQHF
j_gene: TRBJ1-4; d_gene: TRBD1; abundance: NA; len: 15; v_gene: TRBV11-2; CDR3nt: TGTGCCAGCAGCCTACAGGGGGCAGACGTTGAAAAACTGTTTTTT; CDR3aa: CASSLQGADVEKLFF
j_gene: TRBJ1-6; d_gene: NA; abundance: NA; len: 12; v_gene: TRBV29-1; CDR3nt: TGCAGCGTCCAGGACGGGAATTCACCCCTCCACTTT; CDR3aa: CSVQDGNSPLHF
j_gene: TRBJ2-7; d_gene: TRBD2; abundance: NA; len: 15; v_gene: TRBV6-7; CDR3nt: TGTGCCAGCAGTGAATATAGCGGGAGTGATTACGAGCAGTACTTC; CDR3aa: CASSEYSGSDYEQYF
j_gene: TRBJ2-7; d_gene: NA; abundance: NA; len: 15; v_gene: TRBV7-9; CDR3nt: TGTGCCAGCAGCTTAGGGTCCAAGAGCTCCTACGAGCAGTACTTC; CDR3aa: CASSLGSKSSYEQYF
j_gene: TRBJ1-2; d_gene: NA; abundance: NA; len: 15; v_gene: TRBV28; CDR3nt: TGTGCCAGCAGTGGAAACTCGGAGGGACCCTATGGCTACACCTTC; CDR3aa: CASSGNSEGPYGYTF
j_gene: TRBJ1-2; d_gene: NA; abundance: NA; len: 14; v_gene: TRBV7-2; CDR3nt: TGTGCCAGCAGCCCGGGCCCCCAGGGCGGTGGCTACACCTTC; CDR3aa: CASSPGPQGGGYTF
j_gene: TRBJ2-5; d_gene: TRBD1; abundance: NA; len: 12; v_gene: TRBV5-8; CDR3nt: TGTGCCAGCAGCAAGGACAGGGGGACCCAGTACTTC; CDR3aa: CASSKDRGTQYF
j_gene: TRBJ2-3; d_gene: TRBD2; abundance: NA; len: 13; v_gene: TRBV9; CDR3nt: TGTGCCAGCACGGGGGGTAGCACAGATACGCAGTATTTT; CDR3aa: CASTGGSTDTQYF
j_gene: TRBJ2-1; d_gene: TRBD2; abundance: NA; len: 17; v_gene: TRBV28; CDR3nt: TGTGCCAGCAGCCCATCTAGCGGGAGCCCCCGAAACAATGAGCAGTTCTTC; CDR3aa: CASSPSSGSPRNNEQFF
j_gene: TRBJ1-4; d_gene: NA; abundance: NA; len: 17; v_gene: TRBV15; CDR3nt: TGTGCCACCAGCAGAGACCCAGATCTTCTAGTTAATGAAAAACTGTTTTTT; CDR3aa: CATSRDPDLLVNEKLFF
j_gene: TRBJ2-2; d_gene: TRBD2; abundance: NA; len: 15; v_gene: TRBV3-1/TRBV3-2; CDR3nt: TGTGCCAGCAGCCGAGGACTAGCGGGTGCCGGGGAGCTGTTTTTT; CDR3aa: CASSRGLAGAGELFF
j_gene: TRBJ2-2; d_gene: TRBD1; abundance: NA; len: 16; v_gene: TRBV7-3; CDR3nt: TGTGCCAGCAGCTCCTACGGGACAGCGAACACCGGGGAGCTGTTTTTT; CDR3aa: CASSSYGTANTGELFF
j_gene: TRBJ1-6; d_gene: NA; abundance: NA; len: 15; v_gene: TRBV9; CDR3nt: TGTGCCAGCAGCGTTACGGGAAACAAGAATTCACCCCTCCACTTT; CDR3aa: CASSVTGNKNSPLHF
j_gene: TRBJ2-7; d_gene: TRBD1; abundance: NA; len: 14; v_gene: TRBV7-8; CDR3nt: TGTGCCAGCAGCCTACGGGACAGCCTCTACGAGCAGTACTTC; CDR3aa: CASSLRDSLYEQYF
j_gene: TRBJ2-3; d_gene: TRBD2; abundance: NA; len: 15; v_gene: TRBV10-1; CDR3nt: TGCGCCAGCAGTGAAGGGCTAGCGGGAACGGATACGCAGTATTTT; CDR3aa: CASSEGLAGTDTQYF
j_gene: TRBJ2-1; d_gene: TRBD2; abundance: NA; len: 16; v_gene: TRBV9; CDR3nt: TGTGCCAGCAGCGTAGGGTCTAGCGGGAGGTCGAATGAGCAGTTCTTC; CDR3aa: CASSVGSSGRSNEQFF
j_gene: TRBJ2-5; d_gene: NA; abundance: NA; len: 14; v_gene: TRBV7-3; CDR3nt: TGTGCCAGCAGCTCAACAGGGTGGCAAGAGACCCAGTACTTC; CDR3aa: CASSSTGWQETQYF
j_gene: TRBJ2-7; d_gene: NA; abundance: NA; len: 13; v_gene: TRBV29-1; CDR3nt: TGCAGCGTCATGGGCCTGCTGTACGCCGAGCAGTACTTC; CDR3aa: CSVMGLLYAEQYF
j_gene: TRBJ2-1; d_gene: TRBD2; abundance: few; len: 16; v_gene: TRBV6-2/TRBV6-3; CDR3nt: TGTGCCAGCAGTTATGGACTAGCGGGGGTCTACAATGAGCAGTTCTTC; CDR3aa: CASSYGLAGVYNEQFF
j_gene: TRBJ2-7; d_gene: NA; abundance: NA; len: 12; v_gene: TRBV30; CDR3nt: TGTGCCTGGACATTCCAGGGCTACGAGCAGTACTTC; CDR3aa: CAWTFQGYEQYF
j_gene: TRBJ1-6; d_gene: TRBD1; abundance: NA; len: 15; v_gene: TRBV7-8; CDR3nt: TGTGCCAGCAGCTTAAGGTCAGGGGGTAATTCACCCCTCCACTTT; CDR3aa: CASSLRSGGNSPLHF
j_gene: TRBJ2-3; d_gene: TRBD2; abundance: NA; len: 16; v_gene: TRBV5-1; CDR3nt: TGCGCCAGCAGCCCTCGGGGGGAACCTAGCACAGATACGCAGTATTTT; CDR3aa: CASSPRGEPSTDTQYF
j_gene: TRBJ2-3; d_gene: NA; abundance: once; len: 14; v_gene: TRBV24-1; CDR3nt: TGTGCCACCAGTGACACTATCACCACAGATACGCAGTATTTT; CDR3aa: CATSDTITTDTQYF
j_gene: TRBJ1-5; d_gene: TRBD1; abundance: NA; len: 16; v_gene: TRBV19; CDR3nt: TGTGCCAGTAGCCTTTACTCACGACAGGGGAATCAGCCCCAGCATTTT; CDR3aa: CASSLYSRQGNQPQHF
j_gene: TRBJ2-3; d_gene: NA; abundance: NA; len: 12; v_gene: TRBV19; CDR3nt: TGTGCCAGTAGTACACAAGGTTCACGACCGTATTTT; CDR3aa: CASSTQGSRPYF
j_gene: TRBJ1-5; d_gene: NA; abundance: NA; len: 15; v_gene: TRBV7-9; CDR3nt: TGTGCCAGCAGCTTAGATGGTGGTGGCAATCAGCCCCAGCATTTT; CDR3aa: CASSLDGGGNQPQHF
j_gene: TRBJ2-1; d_gene: NA; abundance: NA; len: 13; v_gene: TRBV10-2; CDR3nt: TGCGCCAGCAGTTCTGGGGAAACAAATGAGCAGTTCTTC; CDR3aa: CASSSGETNEQFF
j_gene: TRBJ1-1; d_gene: TRBD1; abundance: NA; len: 14; v_gene: TRBV23-1; CDR3nt: TGCGCCAGCAGTCATATACAGGGGTTACCTGAAGCTTTCTTT; CDR3aa: CASSHIQGLPEAFF
j_gene: TRBJ2-1; d_gene: NA; abundance: NA; len: 14; v_gene: TRBV7-9; CDR3nt: TGTGCCAGCAGTTTTGACCAGACTAGACCAGACCAGTTCTTC; CDR3aa: CASSFDQTRPDQFF
j_gene: TRBJ2-7; d_gene: NA; abundance: NA; len: 14; v_gene: TRBV30; CDR3nt: TGTGCCTGGCGGATCAGGGGTAGCTCCTACGAGCAGTACTTC; CDR3aa: CAWRIRGSSYEQYF
j_gene: TRBJ2-7; d_gene: NA; abundance: NA; len: 15; v_gene: TRBV28; CDR3nt: TGTGCCAGCAGTTTAACCGGTGGGCGGTCCTACGAGCAGTACTTC; CDR3aa: CASSLTGGRSYEQYF